Given below is one T cell receptor beta chain in context. No antigen is known for it. Per-base quality was not reported, and no clone a single base away is much larger than it. The V and J ends are trimmed by 4 bases and 5 bases, leaving 11 bases between them. The CDR3 goes from the cysteine to the phenylalanine over 14 residues. Left in the record is the CDR3 DNA by itself, 42 bases read in frame from the first base. From the germline V gene, CDR1 is SGHVS and CDR2 is FNYEAQ. The data were taken from a study of long-term antiretroviral therapy in people with HIV (dated by TCRdb to 2022 to 2024). Looking at the study overall: The earliest samples were collected roughly a decade before the 2015 WHO recommendation for immediate ART, at a time when ART was usually postponed until CD4 counts fell. From 30 adults with confirmed HIV infection, the cohort provided 150 to 200 cryopreserved PBMC samples, gathered serially across a mean of around six years (range 1-12). Whether ART initiation and durable HIV suppression were associated with changes in peripheral blood TRB repertoire composition and diversity was tested in a retrospective serial study. Of the 30 participants with HIV, more than 10 were female. Test extractions of a monoclonal T-cell line alongside some 36 polyclonal samples showed no cross-contamination during QIAcube processing. What the work shows at the level of the full study, not this receptor alone: The samples were dated from about 2003 to 2017, and the ART regimens that were used may be less effective than current ART regimens. Narrower CDR3 length ranges were observed in HIV repertoires than in controls, and an antigen-experienced repertoire with only a slight naive shift after ART was suggested by the network structure. Owing to limited PBMC availability, only the TCR beta chain was sequenced, without alpha chain pairing. The repertoire was dominated across all time points by expanded TRB clones identified before ART initiation, although this dominance was seen to fluctuate and to decrease in many PLHIV after ART. Inferences about post-ART repertoire changes were limited because no data were available on ART adherence, viral resistance or therapy changes. Because pre-ART samples had limited cell numbers, profiling was done on unsorted PBMC rather than on sorted CD4+ and CD8+ T cells. Starting ART was linked to a significant rise in TRB diversity, yet even after long-term ART the diversity remained significantly lower than in transplant donor controls.

Participants were included only if at least one PBMC sample before ART initiation and at least two post-ART samples were available. All participants with HIV were treated in the United States of America. Before DNA extraction, cryopreserved samples of roughly 0.85-11 million PBMC were thawed and then washed. At the time of the earliest PBMC sample, participants with HIV were aged between about 20 and 54 years. PBMC samples from each participant spanned 1-4 timepoints before ART initiation and 2-8 timepoints after ART initiation, with a median of 7 samples. For every participant, serial HIV viral load, CD4+ T-cell count, ART history and demographic data were obtained. Genomic DNA was extracted from unsorted PBMC with a Qiagen kit on a QIAcube, processed in batches of 12 samples. The immunoSEQ hsTCRB v3.0 assay was used at survey level resolution for TRB variable region sequencing. TRB sequencing targeted a depth of roughly 35,000-55,000 T-cell genomes per sample. An Illumina MiSeq with a v3 150-cycle kit was used to sequence the pooled TRB libraries. Per the authors' processing: Repertoire analysis was performed in R inside a reproducible Nextflow workflow that covered QC, data transformation and analysis. LymphoSeq2, an R package for exploring AIRR-Seq data, was used to implement custom analyses. Several samples that produced fewer than 5000 total TRB sequences were removed, so 188 HIV repertoires were analyzed. Among the 170 to 200 HIV repertoires that were kept, 59 were collected before ART initiation and 120 to 140 were collected after ART initiation. Repertoires were downsampled to 5000 TRB nucleotide sequences, and summary statistics were averaged over 100 downsampling iterations. Only TRB sequences with CDR3 regions of at least seven amino acids were retained for analysis. Diversity was assessed using a clonality score derived from Shannon entropy and using the Gini coefficient. In repertoire networks, the top 5000 CDR3 amino acid sequences were linked whenever an edit distance of one separated two sequences. For TRB CDR3 amino acid sequences, antigen specificity groups and MHC restriction were predicted with GLIPH2. CDR3 amino acid sequences were matched against VDJdb and McPAS-TCR to flag known CMV, EBV, HIV or tissue antigen associations. Pre-ART, post-ART and control groups were compared with Wilcoxon signed-rank tests and Holm-Bonferroni correction. This is the immuneACCESS table as TCRdb keeps it, with only in-frame sequences that have V and J called. A part of the clones is gone; compared with another copy, unresolved V genes explain less than half, and the rest is unexplained. V and J calls and clone size come straight from that table; D and trimming were deduced from the DNA. This sample gives tens of thousands of clones in total; roughly three quarters of them show up just once. The leading ten clones occupy approximately 8.4% of the sample.

The source was unsorted PBMCs, collected 3.1 years after starting antiretroviral therapy. This sequence uses TRBV7-6 and TRBJ1-4, with no confidently assigned D gene. This receptor was taken from a woman in her forties or fifties with HIV. The sequenced DNA: TGTGCCAGCAGCTCGAGCCTAAGAAATGAAAAACTGTTTTTT. Translated, it gives CASSSSLRNEKLFF.